These 18 T cell receptor beta chains came from one sample sequenced in a study of cytomegalovirus exposure and HLA in healthy donors. A multiplex PCR was run with 60 Vbeta primers and 13 Jbeta primers. Produced via immunoSEQ multiplex PCR; TCRdb's table is partial and in-frame only. Found here are about 200,000 clones, more than 75% of them singletons; the top ten hold around 3.6%. Sequencing input: PBMCs. These receptors all come from a man between 40 and 49 years old in good health and CMV-seropositive.

The chain recombines TRBV28 with TRBJ2-7; TRBD2 aligns across 8 bases. In germline, CDR1 is MDHEN, CDR2 SYDVKM. Losses at the gene ends were 5 bases for V and 2 bases for J; bases not matched to a gene: 8. The CDR3 totals 15 residues. CDR3 nucleotides: TGTGCCAGCAGTCCTGTAGCGGGAAACGCCTACGAGCAGTACTTC. Translated, it gives CASSPVAGNAYEQYF. The entire variable domain, with the rest obtained from reference TRBV28 and TRBJ2-7, is as follows: DVKVTQSSRYLVKRTGEKVFLECVQDMDHENMFWYRQDPGLGLRLIYFSYDVKMKEKGDIPEGYSVSREKKERFSLILESASTNQTSMYLCASSPVAGNAYEQYFGPGTRLTVT.

This rearrangement joins TRBV5-1 to TRBJ2-4, with D uncertain. The CDR3 totals 11 residues. CDR1 and CDR2 from the germline V gene are SGHRS and YFSETQ. Deletions cut 10 bases from V and 0 bases from J, with 5 bases between. CDR3 bases: TGCGCCTGTCTAGCCAAAAACATTCAGTACTTC. Translated: CACLAKNIQYF.

DNA of the CDR3: TGTGCCAGTAGCCGACGGACAGGGATTAACTCACCCCTCCACTTT. This codes for CASSRRTGINSPLHF. The J gene is TRBJ1-6, the V gene TRBV19; 8 bases match TRBD1. In germline, CDR1 is LNHDA, CDR2 SQIVND (reference sequence). The CDR3 is 15 amino acids. V was pared by 6 bases and J by 10 bases, with 11 bases of the junction left unmatched.

The V call is TRBV2, the J call TRBJ1-1, with TRBD1 matching 10 bases. The CDR3 totals 15 residues. CDR1 and CDR2 from the germline V gene are SNHLY and FYNNEI. The V segment lost 6 bases and the J segment 6 bases; nucleotides outside the gene matches: 10. CDR3 sequence reads: CASRRDRGERSEAFF. The CDR3 DNA follows: TGTGCCAGCAGGCGGGACAGGGGAGAAAGGTCTGAAGCTTTCTTT.

The J gene is TRBJ1-1, the V gene TRBV19; possibly TRBD1 for D (5 bases). The CDR3 consists of 15 residues. Trimming shortened V by 3 bases and J by 1 base, and 12 bases separated the two germline ends. Per the germline V gene, CDR1 is LNHDA and CDR2 is SQIVND (reference sequence). The DNA of the CDR3 is TGTGCCAGTAGTATTTTTTCGACAGAGAACACTGAAGCTTTCTTT. As protein: CASSIFSTENTEAFF.

This clone has more than one count but fewer than ten. The chain combines TRBV6-6 with TRBJ2-6; D call uncertain. CDR3 size: 13 residues. CDR1 and CDR2 from the germline V gene are MNHNY and SVGAGI (reference sequence). V lost 8 bases to trimming and J lost 0 bases, with 5 bases between them. DNA for the CDR3: TGTGCCAGCGGAGCCTCTGGGGCCAACGTCCTGACTTTC. It translates to CASGASGANVLTF.

The V and J genes are TRBV10-3 and TRBJ2-3; weak D call: TRBD2 (7 bases). Trimming removed 9 bases at V and 0 bases at J, with 13 bases between. CDR3 length: 14 amino acids. Per the germline V gene, CDR1 is ENHRY and CDR2 is SYGVKD. The CDR3 DNA is TGTGCCATGAGAGGGGGGGCTAGCACAGATACGCAGTATTTT. Amino acids: CAMRGGASTDTQYF.

In its sample, this clone was seen a few times. The chain recombines TRBV12-5 with TRBJ2-3, with D uncertain. Germline lookup yields CDR1 LGHNT and CDR2 FRNRAP. CDR3 length equals 13 residues. V lost 1 base to trimming and J lost 6 bases, with 8 bases between them. CDR3 DNA sequence: TGTGCTAGTGGTTTGGCCCCCGGGGATACGCAGTATTTT. Translating it yields CASGLAPGDTQYF.

V gene TRBV4-2 combines with J gene TRBJ2-7; possibly TRBD2 for D (5 bases). V dropped 3 bases and J dropped 5 bases, with 17 bases sitting between them. Germline values: CDR1 LGHNA, CDR2 YNFKEQ. The CDR3 has 15 amino acids. This CDR3 is CASSHAGSDPNEQYF. The CDR3 nucleotides are TGTGCCAGCAGCCATGCGGGCTCCGATCCCAACGAGCAGTACTTC.

The V gene is TRBV11-2, the J gene TRBJ2-1; 16 nucleotides agree with TRBD2. CDR1 and CDR2 from the germline V gene are SGHAT and FQNNGV. The J segment lost 4 bases and the V segment lost 5 bases, leaving 8 bases of the junction unmatched. The CDR3 has 18 amino acids. The CDR3 nucleotides are TGTGCCAGCAGCGCGGGACTAGCGGGAGGGCCATCATACAATGAGCAGTTCTTC. It yields the protein CASSAGLAGGPSYNEQFF.

The chain couples TRBV7-8 to TRBJ2-5, with 10 bases fitting TRBD2. The CDR3 contains 18 residues. Trimming took 5 bases from V and 1 from J; bases not matched to a gene: 13. CDR1 is SGHVS, CDR2 FQNEAQ, per germline. The CDR3 DNA reads as TGTGCCAGCAGCCTTAATGTGCGGACTAGCGGCTTCCAAGAGACCCAGTACTTC. It specifies CASSLNVRTSGFQETQYF.

This sequence joins TRBV14 and TRBJ2-5, with 9 bases fitting TRBD2. With 1 base clipped from V and 2 bases from J, the junction kept 8 bases outside the gene matches. The CDR3 totals 17 residues. The germline CDR1 and CDR2 sequences are SGHDN and FVKESK. The CDR3 sequence: CASSQGVLAGPQETQYF. The CDR3 region has the DNA TGTGCCAGCAGCCAAGGGGTCCTAGCGGGACCTCAAGAGACCCAGTACTTC.

The genes are TRBV5-1 and TRBJ2-3; 9 bases match TRBD1. Germline loops: CDR1 SGHRS, CDR2 YFSETQ. This CDR3 is 16 amino acids long. The V and J ends lost 3 bases and 0 bases, in that order; junction bases with no gene match: 5. CDR3 bases: TGCGCCAGCAGCTCGACAGGGGGGCTAAGCACAGATACGCAGTATTTT. It encodes CASSSTGGLSTDTQYF. Complete variable domain (other parts from reference TRBV5-1 and TRBJ2-3): KAGVTQTPRYLIKTRGQQVTLSCSPISGHRSVSWYQQTPGQGLQFLFEYFSETQRNKGNFPGRFSGRQFSNSRSEMNVSTLELGDSALYLCASSSTGGLSTDTQYFGPGTRLTVL.

V usage is TRBV15 and J usage is TRBJ2-4; the match to TRBD1 covers 8 bases. Germline CDR1 LNHNV, CDR2 YYDKDF (reference sequence). The CDR3 is made up of 16 amino acids. V trimming: 4 bases; J trimming: 1 base; junction bases outside the gene matches: 6. CDR3 protein: CATSKDRGSAKNIQYF. Written as DNA, the CDR3 is TGTGCCACCAGCAAAGACAGGGGTTCGGCCAAAAACATTCAGTACTTC.

The gene calls are TRBV28 and TRBJ1-2; TRBD1 matches 8 bases. V shed 5 bases and J 6 bases; nucleotides not matched to a gene: 8. Germline V gene lookup returns CDR1 MDHEN and CDR2 SYDVKM. The CDR3 is made up of 14 amino acids. CDR3: CASSPTGEANGYTF. CDR3 bases: TGTGCCAGCAGTCCGACAGGGGAGGCTAATGGCTACACCTTC.

The J gene is TRBJ1-4, the V gene TRBV19; 9 nucleotides align to TRBD1. CDR3 length: 15 residues. The V gene's germline CDR1 is LNHDA and CDR2 SQIVND (reference sequence). J lost 8 bases, V lost 3 bases, and 7 bases had no gene match. Here the CDR3 DNA reads TGTGCCAGTAGTATTAGGACAGGGGTAAAGGAAAAACTGTTTTTT. Protein sequence: CASSIRTGVKEKLFF.

The rearrangement links TRBV6-1 to TRBJ1-3; perhaps TRBD1 as D (5 bases). Germline V gene lookup returns CDR1 MNHNS and CDR2 SASEGT. The CDR3 contains 15 residues. V lost 8 bases to trimming and J lost 2 bases, with 16 bases between them. CDR3 sequence (DNA): TGTGCCAGCGTCCCCCCCAGGGTAACTGGAAACACCATATATTTT. It codes for CASVPPRVTGNTIYF.

The chain employs TRBV5-1 and TRBJ2-1; 14 bases are shared with TRBD2. With V trimmed by 4 bases and J by 6 bases, 3 bases remained unmatched. Germline CDR1 reads SGHRS; CDR2 reads YFSETQ. CDR3 length: 15 amino acids. CDR3 in amino acids: CASSPGTSGGNEQFF. In DNA form, the CDR3 reads TGCGCCAGCAGCCCCGGGACTAGCGGGGGCAATGAGCAGTTCTTC. Full variable domain (rest looked up from reference TRBV5-1 and TRBJ2-1): KAGVTQTPRYLIKTRGQQVTLSCSPISGHRSVSWYQQTPGQGLQFLFEYFSETQRNKGNFPGRFSGRQFSNSRSEMNVSTLELGDSALYLCASSPGTSGGNEQFFGPGTRLTVL.